Sequencing of this T cell receptor (beta chain) was carried out in a study of cytomegalovirus exposure and HLA in healthy donors. There are 15 residues in the CDR3. Germline CDR1 is MNHNS and CDR2 is SASEGT. The trim removed 5 bases at V and 7 bases at J, leaving 8 bases unmatched. The PCR made use of 60 Vbeta and 13 Jbeta primers. The repertoire was sequenced with immunoSEQ multiplex PCR; TCRdb's copy has only in-frame clones and lacks some. Of over 150,000 clones in the sample, approximately 76% are singletons; the top ten hold 1.2% to 1.5%. Specimen: PBMCs. This chain links TRBV6-1 with TRBJ2-5, with TRBD2 identical over 12 bases. The TCR sequence derives from a man in his fifties or sixties in good health and CMV-seronegative. The CDR3 spells CASSQGASGGGTQYF. The CDR3 DNA follows: TGTGCCAGCAGTCAAGGGGCTAGCGGGGGGGGGACCCAGTACTTC.